This T cell receptor beta chain was found in a study of graft-versus-host responses after intestinal transplantation. Study summary: Tacrolimus plus steroids were given to all recipients for approximately three years, preceded by anti-thymocyte globulin induction. Study results and caveats: Early declines in HvG clones that occurred post-transplant were associated with peak circulating GvH clone levels. There were GvH clones found in recipient marrow, and some of them appeared first in ileum or blood.

V was clipped by 4 bases and J by 2 bases; unmatched bases: 10. The germline gives CDR1 MNHEY, CDR2 SMNVEV (reference sequence). CDR3 length: 18 residues. Clones were sequenced by immunoSEQ multiplex PCR, and TCRdb holds only the in-frame ones, with some missing. Of about 36,000 clones in the sample, approximately 95% are singletons; the top ten hold 0.2% to 0.25%. Comment on this clone: The antigen is not known.

The specimen was unstimulated CD4+ T cells sorted from spleen or lymph node cells, collected before transplant. The receptor was derived from a human donor who was the organ donor for an intestinal transplant. This rearrangement joins TRBV27 to TRBJ1-6; TRBD1 matches 8 bases. CDR3: CASSSPITGGTYNSPLHF. DNA for the CDR3: TGTGCCAGCAGTTCCCCCATCACAGGGGGTACCTATAATTCACCCCTCCACTTT.